This T cell receptor beta chain was sequenced in a study of yellow fever vaccine responses in identical twins (dated by TCRdb to 2016 to 2019). A note on the overall study: In the study, vaccine-responding T cell clones were precisely tracked in identical twins.

The library came from RT-PCR. Instrument on record: Illumina HiSeq 2500. TCRdb redid the processing of the public reads, applying fastp at Q25 and MiXCR, and retained in-frame beta chains. Records with the same CDR3 protein are collapsed into one entry carrying the most frequent genes and DNA. A total of under 20,000 distinct CDR3 sequences appear in this sample, less than 75% of them only once. The ten largest clones capture about 8% of the sample. The full study reports these points: The T cell response to vaccination in identical twins was reported by the authors to appear partly convergent and partly personalized.

Including cysteine and phenylalanine, the CDR3 has 14 amino acids. The only DNA kept is the CDR3, 42 bases in frame from the first base. V trim: 1 base; J trim: 9 bases; unmatched bases: 3. For CDR1 and CDR2, the germline V gene (reference sequence) lists LGHDT and YNNKEL. As for this clonotype: Its antigen is unknown. No much larger clonotype is one base removed from it; base qualities were not supplied.

Specimen: T cells from blood (PBMCs), unsorted or a sorted subset (not recorded which), collected before or after yellow fever vaccination (not recorded which). The chain was built from TRBV3-1 and TRBJ2-7; 13 of the junction bases match TRBD2. The receptor was derived from a woman younger than 35 who received the yellow fever vaccine. Donor details come from another sample of the same person, matched by shared clones. The bases read TGTGCCAGCAGCCAAGGAGGGACTAGCGGGACGCAGTACTTC. Translated, it gives CASSQGGTSGTQYF.